Ten or more counts support the clone carrying this TCR beta chain. Patients had received no treatment of any kind before thyroid surgery. V was cut by 2 bases and J by 2 bases, with 22 bases left in between. CDR1 is DFQATT, CDR2 SNEGSKA, per germline (reference sequence). The length of the CDR3 is 17 residues. TCRdb re-called clones from the PCR reads using MiXCR. The repertoire holds under 45,000 clones, with approximately 17% as singletons. The data were obtained in a study of metastatic and nonmetastatic thyroid tumors. The receptor's source is a female donor with papillary thyroid cancer or a benign thyroid nodule (not recorded which). Some clones in this sample may be carry-over from other donors' samples. Sequences were obtained from tumor tissue. The J gene is TRBJ2-7, the V gene TRBV20-1; unclear D gene. CDR3 in DNA: TGCAGTGCTAGAAATGTAGGTTCCTACCCCCCTACCTACGAGCAGTACTTC. Its protein product is CSARNVGSYPPTYEQYF.